The 25 T cell receptor beta chains presented below share a single source sample, sequenced in a study of CD8 T cells in ankylosing spondylitis. TCRdb itself ran the 5' RACE reads through MiXCR, one entry per CDR3 protein. The sample lists 290,000 or so distinct CDR3 sequences, around 20% occurring once. The sequencing sample was made of blood, either unsorted or a sorted T cell fraction (not recorded which). These receptors came from a female donor with ankylosing spondylitis or in good health (not recorded which).

The gene calls are TRBV10-2 and TRBJ1-1, with D possibly being TRBD1 (5 bases). Per the germline V gene, CDR1 is WSHSY and CDR2 is SAAADI. The V end was cut by 4 bases, the J end by 0 bases, with 9 bases between. This CDR3 is built from 14 residues. The CDR3 DNA is TGCGCCAGCAGTGGGATAGGGGTGAACACTGAAGCTTTCTTT. This gives the protein CASSGIGVNTEAFF.

CDR3 nucleotide sequence: TGTGCCAGCAGTCCACTAGCGGTGGGCACAGATACGCAGTATTTT. Encoded protein: CASSPLAVGTDTQYF. The chain uses TRBV2 and TRBJ2-3; 8 positions match TRBD2. The V gene's germline CDR1 is SNHLY and CDR2 FYNNEI. The V and J ends lost 5 bases and 1 base, in that order; junction bases with no gene match: 5. This CDR3 has 15 amino acids.

This chain uses TRBV9 with TRBJ2-1; 13 bases match TRBD2. CDR3 length equals 15 residues. The ends lost 0 bases at V and 7 bases at J; junction bases unmatched: 1. The germline CDR1 and CDR2 sequences are SGDLS and YYNGEE. The CDR3 reads CASSVGTSGSNEQFF. The CDR3 DNA follows: TGTGCCAGCAGCGTAGGGACTAGCGGGAGTAATGAGCAGTTCTTC.

This clonotype was detected a few times. The chain carries TRBV6-1 and TRBJ2-5; no clear D gene. CDR1 MNHNS and CDR2 SASEGT come from the germline V gene. Trimming left V 1 base short and J 2 bases short, with 14 bases between. The CDR3 consists of 16 residues. CDR3 in amino acids: CASSEEGWGYQETQYF. The CDR3 coding sequence is TGTGCCAGCAGTGAAGAAGGGTGGGGATATCAAGAGACCCAGTACTTC.

This clonotype was detected only once. The chain has TRBV9 and TRBJ2-1; D perhaps matches TRBD1 (6 bases). The CDR3 runs 13 residues. Trimming took off 4 bases at V and 9 bases at J, with 14 bases between the two ends. Germline V lookup: CDR1 SGDLS, CDR2 YYNGEE. The CDR3 reads CASSSSGVGEQFF. As DNA, the CDR3 is TGTGCCAGCAGCTCATCAGGGGTAGGTGAGCAGTTCTTC.

This clonotype was seen just once. V and J are TRBV5-8 and TRBJ1-1; D unclear. Per the germline V gene, CDR1 is SGHTS and CDR2 is YDEGEE. The CDR3 spans 13 residues. The germline V and J ends were trimmed by 0 bases and 5 bases, with 8 bases remaining between them. CDR3 DNA sequence: TGTGCCAGCAGCTTGGAACACAGTACTGAAGCTTTCTTT. This encodes CASSLEHSTEAFF.

The chain combines TRBV11-2 with TRBJ2-1; D perhaps matches TRBD2 (6 bases). The CDR3 contains 14 residues. V lost 0 bases and J lost 8, with 11 bases in between. Germline V gene data show CDR1 as SGHAT and CDR2 as FQNNGV. CDR3 in DNA: TGTGCCAGCAGCTTAGAGGTACTAGCTGATGAGCAGTTCTTC. This gives the protein CASSLEVLADEQFF.

The gene calls are TRBV5-1 and TRBJ1-2; 7 nucleotides agree with TRBD1. The CDR3 sequence is 15 residues long. Germline CDR1 SGHRS, CDR2 YFSETQ. The J segment lost 2 bases and the V segment lost 0 bases, leaving 4 bases of the junction unmatched. This chain's CDR3 is CASSLGDSSNYGYTF. In nucleotides, the CDR3 is TGCGCCAGCAGCTTGGGGGACAGCTCCAACTATGGCTACACCTTC.

The J gene is TRBJ2-5, the V gene TRBV7-2; TRBD2 might be the D (6 bases). The CDR3 runs to 13 residues. Germline loops: CDR1 SGHTA, CDR2 FQGNSA. Trimming stripped 7 bases from V and 4 bases from J, with 13 bases between. CDR3 sequence reads: CASNIRGTETQYF. The DNA for the CDR3 is TGTGCCAGCAACATCCGGGGGACAGAGACCCAGTACTTC.

The CDR3 nucleotides read TGTGCCAGCAGTTCAGAGGGTCGGGGGAACTATGGCTACACCTTC. Its translation: CASSSEGRGNYGYTF. The chain has TRBV28 and TRBJ1-2, with D maybe TRBD1 (5 bases). The CDR3 is 15 amino acids. Germline CDR1 is MDHEN and CDR2 is SYDVKM. V dropped 4 bases and J dropped 2 bases, with 14 bases sitting between them.

This clonotype came up a few times. This sequence joins TRBV18 and TRBJ1-1; no firm D call. Germline CDR1 KGHSH, CDR2 LQKENI. V was cut by 2 bases and J by 5 bases, with 21 bases left in between. This CDR3 spans 17 amino acids. CDR3 protein: CASSPFSRTVVGTEAFF. The CDR3 nucleotides read TGTGCCAGCTCACCATTTAGCCGGACGGTCGTCGGAACTGAAGCTTTCTTT.

This clonotype was counted once. This chain links TRBV24-1 with TRBJ2-7; D is unclear. Germline assignment: CDR1 KGHDR and CDR2 SFDVKD. CDR3 length equals 14 residues. The germline V and J ends were trimmed by 5 bases and 0 bases, with 10 bases remaining between them. DNA of the CDR3: TGTGCCACCAGTGTGACGGAGAGCTCCTACGAGCAGTACTTC. This translates into CATSVTESSYEQYF.

The chain has TRBV4-3 and TRBJ1-2; D gene unclear. Deletions cut 3 bases from V and 5 bases from J, with 10 bases between. This CDR3 has 13 amino acids. The V gene's germline CDR1 is LGHNA and CDR2 YSLEER. CDR3 coding DNA: TGCGCCAGCAGCCAGGCCGGAGGGTATGGCTACACCTTC. Translation: CASSQAGGYGYTF.

There are a few counts of this clonotype. The chain joins TRBV19 to TRBJ1-1, with D hard to call. The V end lost 7 bases, the J end lost 3 bases, and 15 bases lay between the germline ends. CDR1 and CDR2 from the germline V gene are LNHDA and SQIVND (reference sequence). The CDR3 length is 14 residues. CDR3: CASTPTGSDTEAFF. The CDR3 region has the DNA TGTGCCAGTACCCCGACTGGGAGTGACACTGAAGCTTTCTTT.

This sequence joins TRBV5-4 and TRBJ2-7; D uncertain. The V and J ends lost 1 base and 6 bases respectively, with 11 bases between them. This CDR3 has 13 residues. In germline, CDR1 is SGHNT, CDR2 YYREEE (reference sequence). In DNA, the CDR3 is TGTGCCAGCAGCTTGTCATCTTCTAGCGAGCAGTACTTC. Its translation: CASSLSSSSEQYF.

The V gene is TRBV20-1, the J gene TRBJ2-3, with 10 bases lining up with TRBD2. Germline loops: CDR1 DFQATT, CDR2 SNEGSKA (reference sequence). The CDR3 loop spans 16 amino acids. V lost 6 bases and J lost 0; bases outside the gene matches: 9. CDR3 coding DNA: TGCAGTGCCAGCCCCCTAGCGGGAGAGAGCACAGATACGCAGTATTTT. As protein: CSASPLAGESTDTQYF.

The rearrangement links TRBV25-1 to TRBJ2-7, with TRBD1 identical over 7 bases. Germline values: CDR1 MGHDK, CDR2 SYGVNS. The trim removed 4 bases at V and 4 bases at J, leaving 7 bases unmatched. This CDR3 comprises 14 residues. CDR3 in amino acids: CASSGGGSQYEQYF. The CDR3 DNA reads as TGTGCCAGCAGTGGAGGGGGCAGTCAGTACGAGCAGTACTTC.

The chain has TRBV7-9 and TRBJ1-2; a weak D match, TRBD1 (5 bases). The CDR3 contains 12 residues. The V and J ends lost 9 bases and 9 bases respectively, with 17 bases between them. Germline V gene lookup returns CDR1 SEHNR and CDR2 FQNEAQ (reference sequence). CDR3 in DNA: TGTGCCAGGAGCCCAGGGCTACTCTGCTACACCTTC. Translating gives CARSPGLLCYTF.

In this sample, this clonotype turned up a few times. The chain links TRBV12-3 or TRBV12-4 to TRBJ1-1; D remains ambiguous. Deletions cut 10 bases from V and 4 bases from J, with 13 bases between. The CDR3 has 12 amino acids. CDR3 residues: CATMSAVTEAFF. The DNA for the CDR3 is TGTGCCACCATGTCGGCGGTCACTGAAGCTTTCTTT.

This clonotype showed up many times. The V gene is TRBV29-1, the J gene TRBJ2-1; 15 bases fit TRBD2. CDR1 and CDR2 (germline): SQVTM, ANQGSEA. The CDR3 has 16 amino acids. V was pared by 7 bases and J by 3 bases, with 7 bases of the junction left unmatched. In DNA, the CDR3 is TGCAGCGCTACGCCGGGACTAGCGGGAGGCTACAATGAGCAGTTCTTC. Its translation is CSATPGLAGGYNEQFF.

This clonotype was counted only a few times. V and J are TRBV7-6 and TRBJ1-1; no clear D. This CDR3 has 14 residues. Trimming removed 0 bases from V and 2 bases from J, with 7 bases in between. The germline CDR1 and CDR2 sequences are SGHVS and FNYEAQ. The CDR3 region has the DNA TGTGCCAGCAGCTTAGCGAGAATTAACACTGAAGCTTTCTTT. Its translation: CASSLARINTEAFF.

This clonotype was detected a few times. The chain uses TRBV9 and TRBJ2-1; 10 bases are shared with TRBD2. J gave up 9 bases and V 1 base, and 7 bases lay outside the gene matches. CDR1 and CDR2 (germline): SGDLS, YYNGEE. The length of the CDR3 is 15 residues. CDR3 sequence: CASSVRASGSVEQFF. The CDR3 DNA reads TGTGCCAGCAGCGTAAGGGCTAGCGGGAGTGTTGAGCAGTTCTTC. Supplemented by reference TRBV9 and TRBJ2-1, the full variable domain reads DSGVTQTPKHLITATGQRVTLRCSPRSGDLSVYWYQQSLDQGLQFLIQYYNGEERAKGNILERFSAQQFPDLHSELNLSSLELGDSALYFCASSVRASGSVEQFFGPGTRLTVL.

The chain combines TRBV19 with TRBJ2-7; 7 bases match TRBD1. The length of the CDR3 is 13 residues. V shed 6 bases, J shed 6 bases, and the junction held 8 bases outside the gene matches. Germline assignment: CDR1 LNHDA and CDR2 SQIVND (reference sequence). CDR3 in amino acids: CASSQNRGGEQYF. The CDR3, as DNA: TGTGCCAGTAGCCAAAACAGGGGTGGCGAGCAGTACTTC.

The J gene is TRBJ2-7, the V gene TRBV20-1; either TRBD1 or TRBD2 may supply D (5 bases each). V shed 0 bases and J shed 6 bases, with 18 bases lying between them. This CDR3 comprises 15 residues. Germline CDR1 and CDR2: DFQATT and SNEGSKA (reference sequence). The CDR3 is CSAREGVLRRSEQYF. The CDR3 DNA reads TGCAGTGCTAGAGAGGGGGTCCTCCGGCGAAGCGAGCAGTACTTC.

There are a few counts of this clonotype. V is TRBV12-3 or TRBV12-4 and J is TRBJ2-1, with TRBD2 matching 9 bases. The J segment lost 7 bases and the V segment lost 3 bases, leaving 4 bases of the junction unmatched. CDR3 length: 14 residues. CDR3 bases: TGTGCCAGCAGTTTGAGGACTAGCGCAAATGAGCAGTTCTTC. Protein product: CASSLRTSANEQFF.